This TCR beta chain was identified in a study of blood T cell repertoires in COVID-19. Whole-study context: The cDNA or gDNA used as material had been derived from T cells, B-cell-depleted T cells, or PBMCs.

Here immunoSEQ multiplex PCR was the method, and the copy in TCRdb shows in-frame clones only, minus some. The repertoire consists of some 210,000 clones, with roughly nine tenths occurring once and the leading ten covering about 1.3%. The germline CDR1 and CDR2 sequences are SGHVS and FNYEAQ. The CDR3 has 16 amino acids. V shed 5 bases, J shed 6 bases, and the junction held 14 bases outside the gene matches. The receptor was derived from a man in his thirties or forties with acute or convalescent COVID-19. The specimen was peripheral blood. The V call is TRBV7-6, the J call TRBJ2-7; 9 bases are a match to TRBD1. The CDR3 reads CASSTIPPGQGAEQYF. CDR3 in DNA: TGTGCCAGCAGCACCATACCCCCGGGACAGGGTGCCGAGCAGTACTTC.